The rows below give T cell receptor beta chains drawn from one sample of a study of human T cells and chemical hapten exposure. TCRdb re-derived calls from the RACE reads in MiXCR, one entry per CDR3 protein. The data show about 34,000 distinct CDR3 sequences, around 5% seen once. The sequenced sample consisted of whole blood. The receptors were gathered from a human donor in good health. Some clones in this sample may be carry-over from other donors' samples. CDR3s include the opening cysteine and the closing phenylalanine or tryptophan. A D gene is named only where the DNA matches it firmly. A clone size is listed for some rows: how often the clone was seen (once, few, many), or a class if it is expanded.

J: TRBJ1-6; size: -; D: -; V: TRBV5-4; DNA: TGTGCCAGCAGCTTGGGGGCAGGGCGAGATTCACCCCTCCACTTT; CDR3: CASSLGAGRDSPLHF
J: TRBJ2-1; size: medium-sized; D: -; V: TRBV12-3/TRBV12-4; DNA: TGTGCCAGCAGTTTTTTCCAAGGGACGGGGAATGAGCAGTTCTTC; CDR3: CASSFFQGTGNEQFF
J: TRBJ1-2; size: -; D: -; V: TRBV6-5; DNA: TGTGCCAGCAGCTCCCGGGGGCATTCCTATGGCTACACCTTC; CDR3: CASSSRGHSYGYTF
J: TRBJ2-2; size: many; D: -; V: TRBV6-4; DNA: TGTGCCAGCAAAGATCAGGGGGGGACGAACACCGGGGAGCTGTTTTTT; CDR3: CASKDQGGTNTGELFF
J: TRBJ2-7; size: many; D: -; V: TRBV12-3/TRBV12-4; DNA: TGTGCCAGCAGTTTAATCCAAGGGGGCGAGCAGTACTTC; CDR3: CASSLIQGGEQYF
J: TRBJ2-3; size: few; D: -; V: TRBV11-2; DNA: TGTGCCAGCAGTTTAGAGGGGTGGAGGAATTCAGATACGCAGTATTTT; CDR3: CASSLEGWRNSDTQYF
J: TRBJ2-3; size: many; D: TRBD1; V: TRBV6-2/TRBV6-3; DNA: TGTGCCAGCAGTTACGGACAGGACACAGATACGCAGTATTTT; CDR3: CASSYGQDTDTQYF
J: TRBJ1-1; size: few; D: -; V: TRBV20-1; DNA: TGCAGTGCTAGAGGGGGTGGAGCAACCACTGAAGCTTTCTTT; CDR3: CSARGGGATTEAFF
J: TRBJ2-1; size: many; D: TRBD2; V: TRBV10-3; DNA: TGTGCCATCAGTGGCGCGGGAGCCTACAATGAGCAGTTCTTC; CDR3: CAISGAGAYNEQFF
J: TRBJ1-1; size: many; D: -; V: TRBV5-1; DNA: TGCGCCAGCAGTCCCAGGGACCTGAACACTGAAGCTTTCTTT; CDR3: CASSPRDLNTEAFF
J: TRBJ2-1; size: many; D: -; V: TRBV3-1; DNA: TGTGCCAGCAGCCCTTACAAGGAGAAGCAGTTCTTC; CDR3: CASSPYKEKQFF
J: TRBJ1-6; size: -; D: -; V: TRBV6-6; DNA: TGTGCCAGCACCCCCGGGAGACCCACTTCACCCCTCCACTTT; CDR3: CASTPGRPTSPLHF
J: TRBJ2-5; size: many; D: -; V: TRBV7-2; DNA: TGTGCCAGCACCCCTTATCCCGGTCGGGGGGCTGGGGAGACCCAGTACTTC; CDR3: CASTPYPGRGAGETQYF
J: TRBJ2-3; size: many; D: TRBD2; V: TRBV28; DNA: TGTGCCAGCAGTGGGCCGGGGGGAGTCACGACAGATACGCAGTATTTT; CDR3: CASSGPGGVTTDTQYF
J: TRBJ1-5; size: few; D: TRBD1; V: TRBV10-3; DNA: TGTGCCATCAGTGAGTCCGGGACAGGGCACCAGCCCCAGCATTTT; CDR3: CAISESGTGHQPQHF
J: TRBJ2-3; size: many; D: -; V: TRBV12-3/TRBV12-4; DNA: TGTGCCACTCGGGGGCCGCGGAGAACAGATACGCAGTATTTT; CDR3: CATRGPRRTDTQYF
J: TRBJ1-1; size: -; D: -; V: TRBV30; DNA: TGTGCCTGGAGAGGATGGGACAACATGAACACTGAAGCTTTCTTT; CDR3: CAWRGWDNMNTEAFF
J: TRBJ1-5; size: few; D: -; V: TRBV6-1; DNA: TGTGCCAGCAGTTTACAGGGCGCCAATCAGCCCCAGCATTTT; CDR3: CASSLQGANQPQHF
J: TRBJ1-1; size: many; D: -; V: TRBV5-1; DNA: TGCGCCAGCAGCTTGGGGGGCCCCTCGAACACTGAAGCTTTCTTT; CDR3: CASSLGGPSNTEAFF
J: TRBJ2-5; size: many; D: TRBD1; V: TRBV10-3; DNA: TGTGCCATCAGTGAGTCGAGACAGGGACAAGAGACCCAGTACTTC; CDR3: CAISESRQGQETQYF
J: TRBJ2-2; size: many; D: TRBD1; V: TRBV2; DNA: TGTGCCAGCAGGAGGACAGGGATAGGCACCGGGGAGCTGTTTTTT; CDR3: CASRRTGIGTGELFF
J: TRBJ2-2; size: many; D: TRBD1; V: TRBV18; DNA: TGTGCCAGCTCACCAAGGACAGGGGACGGGGAGCTGTTTTTT; CDR3: CASSPRTGDGELFF
J: TRBJ2-1; size: many; D: -; V: TRBV20-1; DNA: TGCAGCTCCACGCCGAGGGGCAATGAGCAGTTCTTC; CDR3: CSSTPRGNEQFF
J: TRBJ1-1; size: -; D: -; V: TRBV6-6; DNA: TGTGCCAGCAGAACAAACACTGAAGCTTTCTTT; CDR3: CASRTNTEAFF
J: TRBJ1-1; size: many; D: -; V: TRBV6-1; DNA: TGTGCCAGCAGGGGCTTTGAAGACACTGAAGCTTTCTTT; CDR3: CASRGFEDTEAFF
J: TRBJ2-1; size: many; D: TRBD1; V: TRBV10-3; DNA: TGTGCCATCAGTACCGGGACAGGGACCTACAATGAGCAGTTCTTC; CDR3: CAISTGTGTYNEQFF
J: TRBJ1-1; size: many; D: TRBD1; V: TRBV2; DNA: TGTGCCAGCACCCTACAGGGGGCATTGAACACTGAAGCTTTCTTT; CDR3: CASTLQGALNTEAFF
J: TRBJ1-6; size: many; D: -; V: TRBV3-1; DNA: TGTGCCAGCAGCCAAGTCCAGATGGGGGATTCACCCCTCCACTTT; CDR3: CASSQVQMGDSPLHF
J: TRBJ1-5; size: many; D: -; V: TRBV6-1; DNA: TGTGCCAGCAGGCCGGGGGTCGTCGGCCCCCAGCATTTT; CDR3: CASRPGVVGPQHF
J: TRBJ2-3; size: many; D: TRBD1; V: TRBV20-1; DNA: TGCAGTGCTAGAGTAGCAGGGGGAGCAGATACGCAGTATTTT; CDR3: CSARVAGGADTQYF
J: TRBJ2-7; size: many; D: TRBD2; V: TRBV7-2; DNA: TGTGCCAGCTCGGGACTAGGGTCCCACGAGCAGTACTTC; CDR3: CASSGLGSHEQYF
J: TRBJ1-1; size: -; D: -; V: TRBV29-1; DNA: TGCAGCGTTGAAACCGGGATCACTGAAGCTTTCTTT; CDR3: CSVETGITEAFF